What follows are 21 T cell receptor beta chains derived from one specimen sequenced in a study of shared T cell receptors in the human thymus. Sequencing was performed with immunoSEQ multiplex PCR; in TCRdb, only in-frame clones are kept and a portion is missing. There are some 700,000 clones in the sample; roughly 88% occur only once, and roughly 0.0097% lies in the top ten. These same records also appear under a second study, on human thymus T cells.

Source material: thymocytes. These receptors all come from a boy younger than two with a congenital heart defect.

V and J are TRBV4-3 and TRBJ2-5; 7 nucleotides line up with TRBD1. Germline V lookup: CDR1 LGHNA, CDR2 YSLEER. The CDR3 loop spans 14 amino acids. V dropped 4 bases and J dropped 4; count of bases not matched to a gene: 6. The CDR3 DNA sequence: TGCGCCAGCAGCCGACAGGGATTTTCAGAGACCCAGTACTTC. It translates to CASSRQGFSETQYF.

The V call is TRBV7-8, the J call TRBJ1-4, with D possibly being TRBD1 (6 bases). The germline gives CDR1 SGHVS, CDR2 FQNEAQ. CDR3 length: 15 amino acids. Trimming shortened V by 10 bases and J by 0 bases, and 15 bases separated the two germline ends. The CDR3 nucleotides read TGTGCCACCGGAAGGTCAGGGGCAACTAATGAAAAACTGTTTTTT. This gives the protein CATGRSGATNEKLFF.

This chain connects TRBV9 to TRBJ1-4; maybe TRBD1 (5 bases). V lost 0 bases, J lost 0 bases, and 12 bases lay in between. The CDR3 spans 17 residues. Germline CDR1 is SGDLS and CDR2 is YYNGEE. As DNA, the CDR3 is TGTGCCAGCAGCGTAGACGGACAAACTTCAACTAATGAAAAACTGTTTTTT. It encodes CASSVDGQTSTNEKLFF.

The CDR3 DNA follows: TGTGCCAGCACTCAGGGAAGGGATGGCTACACCTTC. Encoded protein: CASTQGRDGYTF. This sequence joins TRBV2 and TRBJ1-2; TRBD1 might be the D (5 bases). The CDR3 spans 12 residues. Trimming took 7 bases from V and 6 from J, leaving 12 bases between them. Per the germline V gene, CDR1 is SNHLY and CDR2 is FYNNEI.

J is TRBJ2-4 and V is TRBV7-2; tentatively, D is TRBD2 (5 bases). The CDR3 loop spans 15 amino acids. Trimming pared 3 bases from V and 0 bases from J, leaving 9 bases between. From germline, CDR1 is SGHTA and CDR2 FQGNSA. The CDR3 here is CASSFRGIAKNIQYF. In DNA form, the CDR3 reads TGTGCCAGCAGCTTCCGAGGGATAGCCAAAAACATTCAGTACTTC.

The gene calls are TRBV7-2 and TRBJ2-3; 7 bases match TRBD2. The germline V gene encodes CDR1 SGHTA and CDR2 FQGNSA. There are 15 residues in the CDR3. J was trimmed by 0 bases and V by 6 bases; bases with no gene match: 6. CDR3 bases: TGTGCCAGCAGTACTAGCGTTCCTAGCACAGATACGCAGTATTTT. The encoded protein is CASSTSVPSTDTQYF.

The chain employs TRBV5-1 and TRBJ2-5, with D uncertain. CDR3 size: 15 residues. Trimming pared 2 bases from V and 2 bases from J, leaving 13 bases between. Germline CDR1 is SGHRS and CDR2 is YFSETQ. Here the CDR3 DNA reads TGCGCCAGCAGCTTAATGACATTAGGACAAGAGACCCAGTACTTC. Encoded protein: CASSLMTLGQETQYF.

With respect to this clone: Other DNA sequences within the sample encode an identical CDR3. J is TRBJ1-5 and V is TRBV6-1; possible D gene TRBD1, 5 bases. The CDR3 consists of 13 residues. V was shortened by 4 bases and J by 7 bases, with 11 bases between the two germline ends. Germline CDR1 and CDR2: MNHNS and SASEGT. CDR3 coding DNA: TGTGCCAGCAGTGTGGGGCGGGAGCAGCCCCAGCATTTT. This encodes CASSVGREQPQHF.

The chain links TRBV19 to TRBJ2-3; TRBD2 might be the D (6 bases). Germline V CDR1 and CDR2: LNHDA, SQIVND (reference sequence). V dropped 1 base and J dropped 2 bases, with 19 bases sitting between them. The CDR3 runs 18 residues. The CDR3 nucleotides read TGTGCCAGTAGTATAGTGCGGGGACGGATCCCTTCCACAGATACGCAGTATTTT. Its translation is CASSIVRGRIPSTDTQYF.

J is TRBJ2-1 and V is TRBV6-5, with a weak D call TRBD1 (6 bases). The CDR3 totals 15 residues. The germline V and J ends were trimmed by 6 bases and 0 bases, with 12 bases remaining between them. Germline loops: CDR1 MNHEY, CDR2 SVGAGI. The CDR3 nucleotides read TGTGCCAGCAGCGCGGACAGTCTCTCCTACAATGAGCAGTTCTTC. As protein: CASSADSLSYNEQFF.

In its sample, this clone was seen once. The CDR3 DNA sequence: TGTGCCAGCAGCGTAGGACAAGCGGGAGGGGGTGAGACCCAGTACTTC. Residues: CASSVGQAGGGETQYF. The J gene is TRBJ2-5, the V gene TRBV9, with 10 bases fitting TRBD2. Trimming removed 0 bases from V and 5 bases from J; junction bases left unmatched: 7. Germline loops: CDR1 SGDLS, CDR2 YYNGEE. The CDR3 has 16 amino acids.

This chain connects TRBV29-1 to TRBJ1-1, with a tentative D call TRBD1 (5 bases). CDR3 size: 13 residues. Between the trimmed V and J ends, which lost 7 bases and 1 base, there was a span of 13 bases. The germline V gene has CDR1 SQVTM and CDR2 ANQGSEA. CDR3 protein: CSARQGWNTEAFF. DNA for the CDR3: TGCAGCGCCCGTCAGGGTTGGAACACTGAAGCTTTCTTT.

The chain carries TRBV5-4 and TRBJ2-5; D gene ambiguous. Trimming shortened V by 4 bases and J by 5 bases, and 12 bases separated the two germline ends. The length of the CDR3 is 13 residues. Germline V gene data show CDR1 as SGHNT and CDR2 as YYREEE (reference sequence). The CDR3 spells CASSNLPRETQYF. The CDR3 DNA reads TGTGCCAGCAGCAATCTTCCTCGGGAGACCCAGTACTTC.

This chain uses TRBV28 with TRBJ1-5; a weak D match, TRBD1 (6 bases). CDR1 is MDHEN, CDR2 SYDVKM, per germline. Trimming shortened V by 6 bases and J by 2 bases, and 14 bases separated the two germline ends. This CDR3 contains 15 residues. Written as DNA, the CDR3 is TGTGCCAGCAGCCCCAACAGGGTGCGCAATCAGCCCCAGCATTTT. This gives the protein CASSPNRVRNQPQHF.

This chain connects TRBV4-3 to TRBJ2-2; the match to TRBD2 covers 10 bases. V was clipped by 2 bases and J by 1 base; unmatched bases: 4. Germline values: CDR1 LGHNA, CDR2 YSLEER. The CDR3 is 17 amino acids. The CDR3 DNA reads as TGCGCCAGCAGCCAACATCGACTAGCGGGGAACACCGGGGAGCTGTTTTTT. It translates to CASSQHRLAGNTGELFF.

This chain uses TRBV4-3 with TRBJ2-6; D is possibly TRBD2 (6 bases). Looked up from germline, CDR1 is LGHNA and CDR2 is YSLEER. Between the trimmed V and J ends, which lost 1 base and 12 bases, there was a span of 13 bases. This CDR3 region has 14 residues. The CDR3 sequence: CASSQGPWRGVLTF. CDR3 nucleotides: TGCGCCAGCAGCCAAGGTCCATGGAGGGGCGTCCTGACTTTC.

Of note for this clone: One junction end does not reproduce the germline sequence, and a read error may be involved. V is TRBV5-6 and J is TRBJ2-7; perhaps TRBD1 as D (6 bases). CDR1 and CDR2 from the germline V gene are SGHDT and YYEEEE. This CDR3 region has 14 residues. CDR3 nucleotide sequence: TGTGCCAGCGGCTTGTGTCCAGGGGCGGCAGAGCAGTACTTC. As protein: CASGLCPGAAEQYF.

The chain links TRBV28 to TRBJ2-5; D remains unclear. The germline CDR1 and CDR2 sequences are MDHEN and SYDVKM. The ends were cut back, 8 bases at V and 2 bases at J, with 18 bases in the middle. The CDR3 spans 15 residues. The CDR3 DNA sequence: TGTGCCAGCGCCCCTCTACAGCTGGCGCAAGAGACCCAGTACTTC. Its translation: CASAPLQLAQETQYF. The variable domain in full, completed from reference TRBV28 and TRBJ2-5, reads DVKVTQSSRYLVKRTGEKVFLECVQDMDHENMFWYRQDPGLGLRLIYFSYDVKMKEKGDIPEGYSVSREKKERFSLILESASTNQTSMYLCASAPLQLAQETQYFGPGTRLLVL.

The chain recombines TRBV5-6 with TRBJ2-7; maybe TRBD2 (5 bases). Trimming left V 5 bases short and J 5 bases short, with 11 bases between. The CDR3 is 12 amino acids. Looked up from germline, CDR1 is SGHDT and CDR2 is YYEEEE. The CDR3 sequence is CASSIEGHEQYF. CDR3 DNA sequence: TGTGCCAGCAGTATCGAGGGTCACGAGCAGTACTTC.

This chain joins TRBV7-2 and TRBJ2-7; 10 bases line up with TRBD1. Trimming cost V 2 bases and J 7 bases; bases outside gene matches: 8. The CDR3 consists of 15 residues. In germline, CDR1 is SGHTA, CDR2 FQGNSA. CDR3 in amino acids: CASSLFATGGLEQYF. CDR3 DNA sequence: TGTGCCAGCAGCTTATTCGCGACAGGGGGCCTAGAGCAGTACTTC.

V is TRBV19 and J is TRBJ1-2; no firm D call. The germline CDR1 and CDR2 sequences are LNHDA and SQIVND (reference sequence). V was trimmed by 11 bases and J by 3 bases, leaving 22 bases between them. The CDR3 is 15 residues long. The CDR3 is CAGPGRTPGDYGYTF. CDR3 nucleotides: TGTGCCGGCCCTGGGAGAACACCTGGGGACTATGGCTACACCTTC.